The 5 T cell receptor beta chains listed next were all sequenced from one sample in a study of regulatory T cells in long-lasting Graves disease. Libraries of TCR beta came from iRepertoire HTBI primers plus Arm-PCR of CDR3 regions. One entry per CDR3 protein, called by TCRdb with MiXCR from the multiplex PCR reads. The profile covers some 370,000 distinct CDR3 sequences, with approximately 12% appearing a single time and approximately 17% taken by the ten largest. Time point meaning: newly diagnosed GD, antithyroid drugs for less than 3 months. Following extraction of RNA from PBMCs, that RNA was used to make the TCR library. These data were also reused for a study on T cells in Graves' hyperthyroidism and ophthalmopathy.

This specimen was peripheral blood mononuclear cells (PBMCs), taken at new diagnosis, from a patient treated with antithyroid drugs. The receptors stem from a woman aged 18-35 years with Graves disease.

Ten or more counts support this clonotype. This rearrangement joins TRBV11-2 to TRBJ1-1, with TRBD1 matching 7 bases. CDR3 length: 14 amino acids. Germline V CDR1 and CDR2: SGHAT, FQNNGV. Losses at the gene ends were 4 bases for V and 2 bases for J; bases not matched to a gene: 4. CDR3 loop: CASSSDRTNTEAFF. The CDR3 bases are TGTGCCAGCAGCTCGGACAGGACAAACACTGAAGCTTTCTTT. Filled out from reference TRBV11-2 and TRBJ1-1, the complete variable domain reads EAGVAQSPRYKIIEKRQSVAFWCNPISGHATLYWYQQILGQGPKLLIQFQNNGVVDDSQLPKDRFSAERLKGVDSTLKIQPAKLEDSAVYLCASSSDRTNTEAFFGQGTRLTVV.

This clonotype was detected only a few times. The chain joins TRBV6-1 to TRBJ2-4; maybe TRBD2 (6 bases). The V gene lost 5 bases and the J gene lost 9 bases, with 23 bases spanning the gap. Germline CDR1 reads MNHNS; CDR2 reads SASEGT. This CDR3 has 16 residues. The CDR3 nucleotides are TGTGCCAGCAGTCACCCCTCGGGCGGGGATGGGGGCATTCAGTACTTC. As protein: CASSHPSGGDGGIQYF.

The genes are TRBV12-5 and TRBJ2-1; TRBD2 matches at 7 bases. The CDR3 has 15 residues. Per germline, CDR1 LGHNT and CDR2 FRNRAP. V lost 7 bases, J lost 8 bases, and 14 bases stayed unmatched. The CDR3 DNA is TGTGCTAGTGTTTTCTTGGGAGGGGAGGGCGATGAGCAGTTCTTC. This translates into CASVFLGGEGDEQFF.

The chain couples TRBV25-1 to TRBJ1-2; the D is unclear. The CDR3 length is 16 residues. V shed 3 bases and J shed 0 bases, with 14 bases lying between them. From germline, CDR1 is MGHDK and CDR2 SYGVNS. CDR3 in amino acids: CASSDGRPKANYGYTF. In DNA, the CDR3 is TGTGCCAGCAGTGATGGCCGGCCGAAAGCTAACTATGGCTACACCTTC.

There are many counts of this clonotype. The chain employs TRBV6-2 or TRBV6-3 and TRBJ1-1; the D is unclear. V lost 5 bases, J lost 1 base, and 11 bases lay in between. Looked up from germline, CDR1 is MNHEY and CDR2 is SVGEGT. The length of the CDR3 is 14 residues. This CDR3 is CASSENRENTEAFF. CDR3 DNA: TGTGCCAGCAGTGAGAACAGAGAGAACACTGAAGCTTTCTTT.